This is a list of T cell receptor beta chains from one sample in a study of T cells in Graves' hyperthyroidism and ophthalmopathy. TCRdb re-analysed the multiplex PCR reads in MiXCR, keeping a single row per CDR3 protein. This sample carries a few hundred thousand distinct CDR3 sequences, about 15% of them seen once, and the ten largest clones take roughly 14%. The sequencing input was blood. The receptor set was obtained from a woman aged 40 to 50 with Graves' hyperthyroidism that later progressed to Graves' ophthalmopathy. Each CDR3 is given with its conserved first and last residue. The order of the fields is D gene, J gene, V gene, clone size, CDR3 DNA, CDR3 protein. The D gene is left open where the match is weak. Expanded clones get a size class; other rows say once, few or many, or leave the size out.

. | TRBJ2-5 | TRBV15 | many | TGTGCCACCAGCAGAGATCTCCTTGAGACCCAGTACTTC | CATSRDLLETQYF
. | TRBJ1-5 | TRBV6-1 | . | TGTGCCAGCAGTGCATCCGACGGGTCACCCCAGCATTTT | CASSASDGSPQHF
. | TRBJ1-5 | TRBV12-3/TRBV12-4 | . | TGTGCCAGCAGTTTTAAGGTAGATCAGCCCCAGCATTTT | CASSFKVDQPQHF
. | TRBJ2-1 | TRBV5-6 | . | TGTGCCAGCAGCTTGACAACTGCCCTTAATGAGCAGTTCTTC | CASSLTTALNEQFF
TRBD1 | TRBJ1-5 | TRBV28 | . | TGTGCCAGCAGTTCGAGATGGGACAGGGGGCTCAATCAGCCCCAGCATTTT | CASSSRWDRGLNQPQHF
TRBD2 | TRBJ2-1 | TRBV25-1 | few | TGTGCCAGCCGAAAAAATAGCGGGAAGCACAATGAGCAGTTCTTC | CASRKNSGKHNEQFF
. | TRBJ2-7 | TRBV6-1 | many | TGTGCCAGCAGTGAAGAGGACACCGTGTCCACCTACGAGCAGTACTTC | CASSEEDTVSTYEQYF
. | TRBJ2-7 | TRBV5-1 | many | TGCGCCAGCAGCTTGGATCCCTTTTACGAGCAGTACTTC | CASSLDPFYEQYF
TRBD2 | TRBJ2-1 | TRBV18 | many | TGTGCCAGCTCACCACCGACTAGCGGGAGACCTAATGAGCAGTTCTTC | CASSPPTSGRPNEQFF
. | TRBJ1-6 | TRBV9 | . | TGTGCCAGCAGCCCGGAGAGAGGTTCACCCCTCCACTTT | CASSPERGSPLHF
. | TRBJ2-7 | TRBV5-6 | many | TGTGCCAGCAGCTTGGAGGTGGGGCAGTACTTC | CASSLEVGQYF
. | TRBJ2-5 | TRBV25-1 | many | TGTGCCAGCAGTGAGCACTCCGGGACGTACTTC | CASSEHSGTYF
. | TRBJ2-3 | TRBV5-5 | many | TGTGCCAGCAGCTTGGAAATTGGTCAGGGTCTGGCAGATACGCAGTATTTT | CASSLEIGQGLADTQYF
. | TRBJ1-1 | TRBV20-1 | few | TGCAGTGCTAGAGATATCACAGGGAGGTCGAACACTGAAGCTTTCTTT | CSARDITGRSNTEAFF
TRBD1 | TRBJ2-2 | TRBV6-1 | many | TGTGCCAGCAGGTCCCGGGACAGCACCGCAGGGGAGCTGTTTTTT | CASRSRDSTAGELFF
. | TRBJ2-5 | TRBV7-2 | many | TGTGCCAGCAGCTTAGAATGGGCAGTTCAAGAGACCCAGTACTTC | CASSLEWAVQETQYF
TRBD2 | TRBJ2-2 | TRBV11-2 | few | TGTGCCAGCAGCTCCGCTCCAATGACGGGGCTAGCGGGAGGCACCGGGGAGCTGTTTTTT | CASSSAPMTGLAGGTGELFF
TRBD1 | TRBJ1-6 | TRBV6-1 | many | TGTGCCAGCAGTTTCCGAGGACAGGGACCATCACCCCTCCACTTT | CASSFRGQGPSPLHF
TRBD1 | TRBJ1-2 | TRBV28 | . | TGTGCCAGCCTGACAGGGGGCTTCTTCTACCTTAACTATGGCTACACCTTC | CASLTGGFFYLNYGYTF
. | TRBJ2-1 | TRBV9 | . | TGTGCCAGCAGCGTAAGTGGCAATGAGCAGTTCTTC | CASSVSGNEQFF
TRBD1 | TRBJ2-7 | TRBV19 | few | TGTGCCAGTAGTATAGGTGGGACAGTTTTCTACGAGCAGTACTTC | CASSIGGTVFYEQYF
. | TRBJ2-2 | TRBV6-1 | many | TGTGCCAGCAGTCCCTTCGGCGGGGAGCTGTTTTTT | CASSPFGGELFF
. | TRBJ2-5 | TRBV5-5 | many | TGTGCCAGCAGCTCCAGACTACTCGCTCTAACAAACCAAGAGACCCAGTACTTC | CASSSRLLALTNQETQYF
TRBD1 | TRBJ1-1 | TRBV12-3/TRBV12-4 | . | TGTGCCAGCCCCTCGGACAGGGAAGAGGACACTGAAGCTTTCTTT | CASPSDREEDTEAFF
. | TRBJ2-2 | TRBV20-1 | many | TGCAGTGCTAGAGCTTTGGGGCCCCTCGCCCTCACCGGGGAGCTGTTTTTT | CSARALGPLALTGELFF
. | TRBJ2-1 | TRBV29-1 | many | TGCAGCGTTGGGGGGGTCTCCTACAATGAGCAGTTCTTC | CSVGGVSYNEQFF
. | TRBJ1-1 | TRBV6-2/TRBV6-3 | . | TGTGCCAGCAGTTACTTGACGGTGTTGAGGGGCGACGGCACTGAAGCTTTCTTT | CASSYLTVLRGDGTEAFF
. | TRBJ2-7 | TRBV14 | many | TGTGCCAGCAGCCAGTTGAAGGGTTCCTACGAGCAGTACTTC | CASSQLKGSYEQYF
TRBD1 | TRBJ2-5 | TRBV10-3 | many | TGTGCCATCAGGGGGACAGTCCAAGAGACCCAGTACTTC | CAIRGTVQETQYF
TRBD1 | TRBJ1-1 | TRBV9 | many | TGTGCCAGCAGCGCACAGGGGGCTGGGGCTGAAGCTTTCTTT | CASSAQGAGAEAFF
TRBD1 | TRBJ1-4 | TRBV10-3 | . | TGTGCCATCAGTGCCGACAGGGTCGGAACTAATGAAAAACTGTTTTTT | CAISADRVGTNEKLFF
. | TRBJ2-2 | TRBV5-5 | . | TGCGCCAGCAGCCAAGTTGGGGACGCCGGGGAGCTGTTTTTT | CASSQVGDAGELFF
TRBD2 | TRBJ2-3 | TRBV20-1 | many | TGCAGTGCTAGAGACCCTAGCGGGAGGGCAGATACGCAGTATTTT | CSARDPSGRADTQYF
. | TRBJ2-2 | TRBV6-1 | many | TGTGCCAGCCCGAGGATAGGTAACACCGGGGAGCTGTTTTTT | CASPRIGNTGELFF
. | TRBJ1-2 | TRBV28 | many | TGTGCCAGCAGTTTTCTCCGGACCTATGGCTACACCTTC | CASSFLRTYGYTF
. | TRBJ2-4 | TRBV12-3/TRBV12-4 | many | TGTGCCAGCAGTTTAGACAGGAAAAACATTCAGTACTTC | CASSLDRKNIQYF
. | TRBJ2-7 | TRBV7-2 | . | TGTGCCAGCAGCTTAGTCGGGGAGAAGACCTACGAGCAGTACTTC | CASSLVGEKTYEQYF
. | TRBJ2-1 | TRBV11-3 | many | TGTGCCAGCAGCCCTTCGCCTAGTAATGAGCAGTTCTTC | CASSPSPSNEQFF
. | TRBJ1-1 | TRBV28 | many | TGTGCCAGCGTAATTACTCTAGGCGTGGACACTGAAGCTTTCTTT | CASVITLGVDTEAFF
. | TRBJ2-5 | TRBV5-1 | many | TGCGCCAGCAGCCGTTGGTGGGGAGAAGAGACCCAGTACTTC | CASSRWWGEETQYF
TRBD2 | TRBJ2-1 | TRBV6-1 | many | TGTGCCAGCAGTCGTTCCGGGACTAGCGGCCAGGGTGAGCAGTTCTTC | CASSRSGTSGQGEQFF
TRBD2 | TRBJ2-1 | TRBV6-5 | . | TGTGCCAGCAGTTACCAAGGACTAGCGGAGTACAATGAGCAGTTCTTC | CASSYQGLAEYNEQFF
TRBD2 | TRBJ2-7 | TRBV4-2 | many | TGTGCCAGCAGCCAAGTGGGACTAGATTACGAGCAGTACTTC | CASSQVGLDYEQYF
. | TRBJ2-5 | TRBV4-1 | many | TGCGCCAGCAGCCGGGACTCTACATCGGAGACCCAGTACTTC | CASSRDSTSETQYF
TRBD2 | TRBJ2-1 | TRBV7-2 | many | TGTGCCAGCAGCTTCCCGGGAGGGCCAAATGAGCAGTTCTTC | CASSFPGGPNEQFF